The entry that follows covers one T cell receptor beta chain sequence. Its matching antigen is unknown. Germline is not matched at one junction end, which may reflect a read error. The PCR used 60 Vbeta and 13 Jbeta primers. Repertoires were generated with immunoSEQ multiplex PCR, while TCRdb's copy carries only in-frame clones and drops some. The sample has about 140,000 clones; approximately 91% are singletons. The sample belongs to a study of cytomegalovirus exposure and HLA in healthy donors. Study-wide findings and caveats: Whilst most TCR sequences proved rare, a subset of public TCRs occurred across many donors.

Germline assignment: CDR1 SEHNR and CDR2 FQNEAQ (reference sequence). This CDR3 comprises 14 residues. The sequencing sample was made of PBMCs. The chain carries TRBV7-9 and TRBJ2-7, with D possibly matching TRBD1 (6 bases). This TCR derives from a woman between 40 and 50 years old in good health and CMV-seronegative. Written as DNA, the CDR3 is TGTTCCAGCAGCTTAGCGCAGACAGGAATCGAGCAGTACTTC. As protein: CSSSLAQTGIEQYF.